This passage covers 20 T cell receptor beta chains from one sample sequenced in a study of glioma-infiltrating T cells after dendritic cell vaccination. Assay used: immunoSEQ multiplex PCR; TCRdb lists only in-frame clones, some missing. This table has nearly 85,000 clones, roughly 90% appearing once. This sample comprised blood, obtained before dendritic cell vaccination. These receptors all stem from a human donor with glioblastoma.

The J gene is TRBJ2-5, the V gene TRBV11-2; possibly TRBD1 for D (5 bases). CDR1 SGHAT and CDR2 FQNNGV come from the germline V gene. CDR3 length equals 15 residues. V lost 3 bases to trimming and J lost 5 bases, with 16 bases between them. CDR3 in DNA: TGTGCCAGCAGCTTTTCCGGCCAGGGTTCGGAGACCCAGTACTTC. This gives the protein CASSFSGQGSETQYF.

The gene calls are TRBV19 and TRBJ1-1; TRBD1 is a possible D gene (5 bases). CDR1 and CDR2 (germline): LNHDA, SQIVND (reference sequence). Trimming took off 5 bases at V and 1 base at J, with 8 bases between the two ends. The CDR3 extends over 13 amino acids. CDR3 region: CASSPGWNTEAFF. CDR3 nucleotides: TGTGCCAGTAGTCCAGGGTGGAACACTGAAGCTTTCTTT.

The rearrangement links TRBV5-4 to TRBJ2-5, with 11 bases matching TRBD1. V dropped 3 bases and J dropped 4; count of bases not matched to a gene: 5. The CDR3 spans 15 residues. The germline gives CDR1 SGHNT, CDR2 YYREEE (reference sequence). In nucleotides, the CDR3 is TGTGCCAGCAGCTGGGGGGACAGGGGGGTAGAGACCCAGTACTTC. Amino acids: CASSWGDRGVETQYF.

The J gene is TRBJ1-1, the V gene TRBV30; possible D gene TRBD1, 5 bases. Germline CDR1 is GTSNPN and CDR2 is SVGIG (reference sequence). This CDR3 region has 12 residues. V shed 8 bases and J shed 8 bases, with 18 bases lying between them. As DNA, the CDR3 is TGTGCCCGCCGCGTAACCCCAGGGGAAGCTTTCTTT. Amino acids: CARRVTPGEAFF.

The sample holds one count of this clone. This chain joins TRBV6-1 and TRBJ1-3; D is possibly TRBD1 (5 bases). V lost 7 bases, J lost 0 bases, and 13 bases lay in between. Per the germline V gene, CDR1 is MNHNS and CDR2 is SASEGT. The length of the CDR3 is 15 residues. The CDR3 bases are TGTGCCAGCACGGACAACCCGGGCTCTGGAAACACCATATATTTT. Translated, it gives CASTDNPGSGNTIYF.

V gene TRBV10-2 combines with J gene TRBJ2-1; D ambiguous. Germline V gives CDR1 WSHSY, CDR2 SAAADI. With 8 bases removed from V and 2 bases from J, the gap between germline ends came to 16 bases. This CDR3 region has 15 residues. The CDR3: CASRRLDSAYNEQFF. CDR3 nucleotide sequence: TGCGCCAGCCGCCGACTTGATTCGGCCTACAATGAGCAGTTCTTC.

This chain links TRBV5-5 with TRBJ2-7; maybe TRBD1 (6 bases). This CDR3 spans 15 amino acids. Trimming pared 0 bases from V and 1 base from J, leaving 11 bases between. CDR1 and CDR2 from the germline V gene are SGHKS and YYEKEE (reference sequence). CDR3 sequence (DNA): TGTGCCAGCAGCTTGGCATGGACAGAATCCTACGAGCAGTACTTC. Its translation is CASSLAWTESYEQYF.

V usage is TRBV30 and J usage is TRBJ1-2, with TRBD1 identical over 7 bases. V shed 0 bases, J shed 7 bases, and the junction held 8 bases outside the gene matches. Germline CDR1 GTSNPN, CDR2 SVGIG (reference sequence). The CDR3 consists of 14 residues. CDR3 protein: CAWSVREGAFGYTF. The DNA of the CDR3 is TGTGCCTGGAGTGTACGGGAGGGGGCGTTTGGCTACACCTTC. The complete variable domain, with remaining parts taken from reference TRBV30 and TRBJ1-2, reads SQTIHQWPATLVQPVGSPLSLECTVEGTSNPNLYWYRQAAGRGLQLLFYSVGIGQISSEVPQNLSASRPQDRQFILSSKKLLLSDSGFYLCAWSVREGAFGYTFGSGTRLTVV.

J is TRBJ2-1 and V is TRBV19, with D possibly matching TRBD2 (5 bases). The CDR3 has 14 residues. Germline values: CDR1 LNHDA, CDR2 SQIVND (reference sequence). The V end lost 5 bases, the J end lost 5 bases, and 13 bases lay between the germline ends. The CDR3 DNA reads as TGTGCCAGTAGTGTAAGCGGCCGTAACAATGAGCAGTTCTTC. This translates into CASSVSGRNNEQFF.

V is TRBV6-1 and J is TRBJ2-6, with no clear D. CDR3 size: 15 residues. The germline V gene has CDR1 MNHNS and CDR2 SASEGT. V lost 3 bases and J 0 bases, leaving 6 bases between the germline ends. The CDR3 loop is CASSDSNSGANVLTF. Written as DNA, the CDR3 is TGTGCCAGCAGTGACAGTAACTCTGGGGCCAACGTCCTGACTTTC.

The rearrangement joins TRBV5-4 to TRBJ2-7; 9 positions agree with TRBD1. The CDR3 has 15 amino acids. CDR1 SGHNT and CDR2 YYREEE come from the germline V gene (reference sequence). The V gene end was trimmed by 4 bases and the J gene end by 1 base; junction bases not matched to a gene: 6. The CDR3 DNA reads as TGTGCCAGCAGCAGTACCGACAGGGGGTCCTACGAGCAGTACTTC. Its protein product is CASSSTDRGSYEQYF.

The CDR3 DNA reads TGTGCCAGCAGTTACTCTGGAAAGCGGGGGGACTACGAGCAGTACTTC. This codes for CASSYSGKRGDYEQYF. The gene calls are TRBV6-5 and TRBJ2-7; 9 bases are a match to TRBD2. Germline V lookup: CDR1 MNHEY, CDR2 SVGAGI. Trimming at V came to 0 bases and at J to 3 bases, leaving 6 bases not matched to a gene. CDR3 length: 16 residues.

The chain is built from TRBV11-2 and TRBJ2-1; TRBD1 matches 8 bases. The CDR3 contains 17 residues. CDR1 SGHAT and CDR2 FQNNGV come from the germline V gene. The junction had 8 bases not matched to a gene; V was cut back by 0 bases and J by 4 bases. The CDR3 DNA reads TGTGCCAGCAGCTTAGACCAGACAGGGGCGGTTTACAATGAGCAGTTCTTC. Amino acid sequence: CASSLDQTGAVYNEQFF.

V and J are TRBV18 and TRBJ2-5, with D unclear. V was clipped by 2 bases and J by 1 base, with 8 bases between them. The CDR3 spans 14 residues. The V gene's germline CDR1 is KGHSH and CDR2 LQKENI. The CDR3 loop is CASSPRPGQETQYF. The CDR3 DNA reads TGTGCCAGCTCACCAAGGCCAGGCCAAGAGACCCAGTACTTC.

The chain links TRBV27 to TRBJ1-1, with 8 bases matching TRBD1. This CDR3 is built from 14 residues. The germline gives CDR1 MNHEY, CDR2 SMNVEV (reference sequence). V was clipped by 5 bases and J by 1 base; unmatched bases: 3. In nucleotides, the CDR3 is TGTGCCAGCAGTCCGGGACAGGAGAACACTGAAGCTTTCTTT. It specifies CASSPGQENTEAFF.

The J gene is TRBJ2-7, the V gene TRBV6-1, with 9 bases identical to TRBD1. The V gene's germline CDR1 is MNHNS and CDR2 SASEGT. After removal of 8 bases from V and 1 base from J, the junction contained 6 bases not matched to a gene. The CDR3 runs to 14 residues. In DNA form, the CDR3 reads TGTGCCAGCGAACAGGGGGCGAATTCCTACGAGCAGTACTTC. Protein product: CASEQGANSYEQYF.

The chain recombines TRBV4-2 with TRBJ1-2; D call uncertain. Trimming stripped 0 bases from V and 3 bases from J, with 5 bases between. This CDR3 is built from 13 residues. Looked up from germline, CDR1 is LGHNA and CDR2 is YNFKEQ. CDR3 in DNA: TGTGCCAGCAGCCAAGATACAGACTATGGCTACACCTTC. This gives the protein CASSQDTDYGYTF.

This clone appeared a single time. The gene calls are TRBV9 and TRBJ1-2; D possibly corresponds to TRBD1 (6 bases). The CDR3 has 16 residues. Per the germline V gene, CDR1 is SGDLS and CDR2 is YYNGEE. With 3 bases removed from V and 2 bases from J, the gap between germline ends came to 17 bases. The CDR3 spells CASSGIGGQNNYGYTF. In DNA form, the CDR3 reads TGTGCCAGCAGCGGGATAGGCGGACAGAACAACTATGGCTACACCTTC. Together with reference TRBV9 and TRBJ1-2, the CDR3 gives the full variable domain: DSGVTQTPKHLITATGQRVTLRCSPRSGDLSVYWYQQSLDQGLQFLIQYYNGEERAKGNILERFSAQQFPDLHSELNLSSLELGDSALYFCASSGIGGQNNYGYTFGSGTRLTVV.

This sequence joins TRBV18 and TRBJ2-1; 9 bases are a match to TRBD1. In germline, CDR1 is KGHSH, CDR2 LQKENI. The V and J ends lost 0 bases and 3 bases, in that order; junction bases with no gene match: 3. The length of the CDR3 is 16 residues. CDR3 bases: TGTGCCAGCTCACCACCGACGACAGGGGGCTACAATGAGCAGTTCTTC. This codes for CASSPPTTGGYNEQFF.

This chain links TRBV12-2 with TRBJ2-7; the D call in the table, TRBD2, was not verified against the DNA. TRBV12-2 is an annotated pseudogene. This CDR3 has 11 residues. CDR3 nucleotides: TGTGCAAGTCGCTTAGTCGACGAGCAGTACTTC. It codes for CASRLVDEQYF.